This entry lists 21 T cell receptor beta chains sequenced from one sample in a study of blood T cell repertoires in COVID-19. Sequencing used immunoSEQ multiplex PCR; TCRdb keeps in-frame clones, though not all of them. The sample includes 200,000 to 250,000 clones, nearly 90% of them seen just once. Sequencing was carried out using PBMCs or T cells enriched from blood (not recorded which). The receptors originated from a man aged 30-40 years who had recovered from COVID-19.

The J gene is TRBJ2-5, the V gene TRBV5-1, with 8 nucleotides matching TRBD2. The V gene end was trimmed by 0 bases and the J gene end by 5 bases; junction bases not matched to a gene: 15. Germline V gene lookup returns CDR1 SGHRS and CDR2 YFSETQ. This CDR3 has 18 amino acids. The DNA of the CDR3 is TGCGCCAGCAGCTTGGGCACAAGGGCGAGCGGGGGAGGGGAGACCCAGTACTTC. Translating it yields CASSLGTRASGGGETQYF.

The genes are TRBV24-1 and TRBJ1-1; D gene uncertain. There are 13 residues in the CDR3. Trimming removed 4 bases from V and 1 base from J, with 6 bases in between. In germline, CDR1 is KGHDR, CDR2 SFDVKD. The CDR3 DNA follows: TGTGCCACCAGTGAAGCCGGGAACACTGAAGCTTTCTTT. It yields the protein CATSEAGNTEAFF.

The chain employs TRBV27 and TRBJ2-3; D unresolved. The CDR3 spans 13 residues. CDR1 and CDR2 from the germline V gene are MNHEY and SMNVEV (reference sequence). Trimming shortened V by 7 bases and J by 4 bases, and 12 bases separated the two germline ends. The DNA for the CDR3 is TGTGCCAGCAAACTCCTCCTCTCAGATACGCAGTATTTT. Translating it yields CASKLLLSDTQYF.

The CDR3 coding sequence is TGTGCCAGCAGCTTTAGTGGCACAGATACGCAGTATTTT. This encodes CASSFSGTDTQYF. The chain has TRBV7-2 and TRBJ2-3; no definite D call. The CDR3 consists of 13 residues. V was shortened by 3 bases and J by 1 base, with 5 bases between the two germline ends. CDR1 and CDR2 from the germline V gene are SGHTA and FQGNSA.

The rearrangement uses TRBV10-3 and TRBJ1-3, with D unclear. This CDR3 spans 14 amino acids. Between the trimmed V and J ends, which lost 6 bases and 2 bases, there was a span of 11 bases. CDR1 ENHRY and CDR2 SYGVKD come from the germline V gene. DNA of the CDR3: TGTGCCATCAGCGCGGAGGAAACTGGAAACACCATATATTTT. Its protein product is CAISAEETGNTIYF.

V gene TRBV28 combines with J gene TRBJ1-5; 7 bases are shared with TRBD1. The germline V gene encodes CDR1 MDHEN and CDR2 SYDVKM. V lost 8 bases to trimming and J lost 4 bases; unmatched junction nucleotides: 17. The length of the CDR3 is 17 residues. The DNA of the CDR3 is TGTGCCAGCGGCCTCTCCCCAACGACAGGGTGGAATCAGCCCCAGCATTTT. Translated: CASGLSPTTGWNQPQHF.

J is TRBJ2-7 and V is TRBV19; possible D gene TRBD2, 6 bases. The CDR3 covers 14 residues. Germline lookup yields CDR1 LNHDA and CDR2 SQIVND (reference sequence). The V gene lost 7 bases and the J gene lost 2 bases, with 15 bases spanning the gap. CDR3 bases: TGTGCCAGTATGGACGGGAGTATCACCTACGAGCAGTACTTC. Protein: CASMDGSITYEQYF. The complete variable domain, with remaining parts taken from reference TRBV19 and TRBJ2-7, reads DGGITQSPKYLFRKEGQNVTLSCEQNLNHDAMYWYRQDPGQGLRLIYYSQIVNDFQKGDIAEGYSVSREKKESFPLTVTSAQKNPTAFYLCASMDGSITYEQYFGPGTRLTVT.

CDR3 residues: CASRAQGMNTEAFF. The CDR3 region has the DNA TGTGCCAGCAGGGCACAGGGAATGAACACTGAAGCTTTCTTT. The chain joins TRBV6-4 to TRBJ1-1, with D perhaps matching TRBD1 (6 bases). The CDR3 is 14 residues long. Germline V gene data show CDR1 as MRHNA and CDR2 as SNTAGT. V was clipped by 6 bases and J by 0 bases, with 11 bases between them.

V is TRBV11-2 and J is TRBJ2-1; weak D call: TRBD1 (5 bases). CDR1 is SGHAT, CDR2 FQNNGV, per germline. The CDR3 loop spans 12 amino acids. Trimming removed 0 bases from V and 12 bases from J, with 9 bases in between. CDR3: CASSLDQGGQFF. For the CDR3, the DNA is TGTGCCAGCAGCTTAGATCAGGGTGGGCAGTTCTTC.

The rearrangement uses TRBV18 and TRBJ1-2; 11 bases fit TRBD1. After removal of 2 bases from V and 6 bases from J, the junction contained 11 bases not matched to a gene. CDR1 is KGHSH and CDR2 is LQKENI in the germline V gene. CDR3 length: 17 amino acids. The CDR3 nucleotides are TGTGCCAGCTCACCATCAAATCCGGGACAGGGGGTAAATGGCTACACCTTC. The encoded protein is CASSPSNPGQGVNGYTF.

The V gene is TRBV5-4, the J gene TRBJ2-3; tentative D call: TRBD2 (5 bases). The V end lost 4 bases, the J end lost 1 base, and 13 bases lay between the germline ends. This CDR3 is built from 15 residues. Per the germline V gene, CDR1 is SGHNT and CDR2 is YYREEE (reference sequence). The CDR3, as DNA: TGTGCCAGCAGCCTCAGTGGAGGAGGCACAGATACGCAGTATTTT. It translates to CASSLSGGGTDTQYF. The variable domain in full, completed from reference TRBV5-4 and TRBJ2-3, reads ETGVTQSPTHLIKTRGQQVTLRCSSQSGHNTVSWYQQALGQGPQFIFQYYREEENGRGNFPPRFSGLQFPNYSSELNVNALELDDSALYLCASSLSGGGTDTQYFGPGTRLTVL.

The chain has TRBV3-1 (or the pseudogene TRBV3-2) and TRBJ2-1; 9 nucleotides line up with TRBD2. Germline values: CDR1 LGHDT, CDR2 YNNKEL (reference sequence). The CDR3 covers 17 residues. The J segment lost 7 bases and the V segment lost 0 bases, leaving 10 bases of the junction unmatched. The CDR3 protein is CASSQEGRGRGGNEQFF. The CDR3, as DNA: TGTGCCAGCAGCCAAGAAGGTCGCGGGAGGGGTGGTAATGAGCAGTTCTTC.

This rearrangement joins TRBV18 to TRBJ1-5; 9 nucleotides agree with TRBD1. The CDR3 totals 16 residues. The J segment lost 4 bases and the V segment lost 0 bases, leaving 4 bases of the junction unmatched. Germline loops: CDR1 KGHSH, CDR2 LQKENI. Here the CDR3 DNA reads TGTGCCAGCTCACCACCGGGACAGGGAGGTAATCAGCCCCAGCATTTT. The encoded protein is CASSPPGQGGNQPQHF.

This chain uses TRBV5-4 with TRBJ1-2; 7 bases are shared with TRBD1. CDR1 and CDR2 from the germline V gene are SGHNT and YYREEE (reference sequence). V trimming: 1 base; J trimming: 3 bases; junction bases outside the gene matches: 3. The CDR3 is made up of 14 amino acids. CDR3 loop: CASSLRGTDYGYTF. In DNA form, the CDR3 reads TGTGCCAGCAGCTTGAGGGGGACAGACTATGGCTACACCTTC.

Only one count was recorded for this clone. The chain has TRBV4-1 and TRBJ2-7; TRBD1 aligns across 9 bases. V trimming: 2 bases; J trimming: 5 bases; junction bases outside the gene matches: 7. The length of the CDR3 is 15 residues. Germline loops: CDR1 MGHRA, CDR2 YSYEKL. CDR3 in DNA: TGCGCCAGCAGCCAATCGGGACAGGGTAACAACGAGCAGTACTTC. Protein sequence: CASSQSGQGNNEQYF.

The chain recombines TRBV18 with TRBJ2-3, with 7 nucleotides matching TRBD1. The CDR3 sequence is 15 residues long. Unmatched junction bases numbered 4, after V lost 1 base and J lost 3 bases. Per germline, CDR1 KGHSH and CDR2 LQKENI. The chain's CDR3 is CASSPRDSETDTQYF. The DNA for the CDR3 is TGTGCCAGCTCACCACGGGACAGCGAAACAGATACGCAGTATTTT.

The V gene is TRBV28, the J gene TRBJ1-5; TRBD1 is a possible D gene (6 bases). V was cut by 4 bases and J by 7 bases, with 8 bases left in between. This CDR3 is built from 12 residues. Germline CDR1 and CDR2: MDHEN and SYDVKM. The DNA for the CDR3 is TGTGCCAGCAGTTCTGGGGGCCAGCCCCAGCATTTT. This sequence encodes CASSSGGQPQHF.

The J gene is TRBJ2-2, the V gene TRBV5-4, with 7 bases fitting TRBD1. Germline CDR1 is SGHNT and CDR2 is YYREEE (reference sequence). CDR3 size: 14 residues. J was trimmed by 4 bases and V by 4 bases; bases with no gene match: 4. The DNA of the CDR3 is TGTGCCAGCAGCCCGGGACAGACCACCGGGGAGCTGTTTTTT. This codes for CASSPGQTTGELFF.

The rearrangement links TRBV11-1 to TRBJ2-7, with 9 bases fitting TRBD2. The V and J ends lost 1 base and 3 bases, in that order; junction bases with no gene match: 4. CDR3 length: 15 amino acids. Germline CDR1 is SGHAT and CDR2 is FQDESV (reference sequence). In DNA, the CDR3 is TGTGCCAGCAGCTTAGAGCTAGCGGGGAGCTACGAGCAGTACTTC. Its protein product is CASSLELAGSYEQYF.

This clone was seen only once. The J gene is TRBJ1-1, the V gene TRBV10-3; D uncertain. The CDR3 contains 15 residues. In germline, CDR1 is ENHRY, CDR2 SYGVKD. V was clipped by 0 bases and J by 7 bases, with 15 bases between them. CDR3 in DNA: TGTGCCATCAGTGAGTCGACTTACCCGATAGATGAAGCTTTCTTT. Translating it yields CAISESTYPIDEAFF.

The chain links TRBV5-1 to TRBJ2-5; 8 positions match TRBD1. The CDR3 loop spans 20 amino acids. Germline assignment: CDR1 SGHRS and CDR2 YFSETQ. V dropped 4 bases and J dropped 5; count of bases not matched to a gene: 25. The CDR3 coding sequence is TGCGCCAGCAGCCCGAAAGGGAGTCGCGGGACAGGTCAGATTGGTGAGACCCAGTACTTC. As protein: CASSPKGSRGTGQIGETQYF.